One and the same sample provided the 19 T cell receptor beta chains below, sequenced in a study of PD-L1 blockade in urothelial cancer. The table came from immunoSEQ multiplex PCR; TCRdb's copy has only in-frame clones and leaves some out. Among some 51,000 clones listed, 88% were seen once. Stated time point: peripheral blood 6 weeks after treatment start. The source was PBMCs, collected around atezolizumab (anti-PD-L1) treatment. All receptors come from a man aged 55-75 years with urothelial cancer.

The table lists this clone with a count of one. The chain recombines TRBV7-9 with TRBJ1-6, with D maybe TRBD1 (6 bases). Trimming removed 1 base from V and 13 bases from J, with 20 bases in between. Germline V lookup: CDR1 SEHNR, CDR2 FQNEAQ (reference sequence). The CDR3 is made up of 16 amino acids. CDR3: CASSLESGTRPPPLHF. CDR3 nucleotides: TGTGCCAGCAGCTTAGAATCCGGGACAAGGCCTCCCCCCCTCCACTTT.

This clone was observed a handful of times. The rearrangement links TRBV14 to TRBJ2-1; D not resolved. Trimming removed 4 bases at V and 0 bases at J, with 7 bases between. The CDR3 sequence is 14 residues long. Germline loops: CDR1 SGHDN, CDR2 FVKESK. For the CDR3, the DNA is TGTGCCAGCAGCCGCCCTAGCTCCTACAATGAGCAGTTCTTC. Amino acid sequence: CASSRPSSYNEQFF. Together with reference TRBV14 and TRBJ2-1, the CDR3 gives the full variable domain: EAGVTQFPSHSVIEKGQTVTLRCDPISGHDNLYWYRRVMGKEIKFLLHFVKESKQDESGMPNNRFLAERTGGTYSTLKVQPAELEDSGVYFCASSRPSSYNEQFFGPGTRLTVL.

V gene TRBV4-1 combines with J gene TRBJ2-5; 9 nucleotides align to TRBD2. This CDR3 has 18 residues. The V and J ends lost 1 base and 5 bases, in that order; junction bases with no gene match: 14. Germline lookup yields CDR1 MGHRA and CDR2 YSYEKL. The CDR3 spells CASSQANLVGTSWETQYF. In nucleotides, the CDR3 is TGCGCCAGCAGCCAAGCCAACTTAGTCGGGACTAGCTGGGAGACCCAGTACTTC.

This clone occurred once. This rearrangement joins TRBV9 to TRBJ1-3; no clear D gene. Germline CDR1 and CDR2: SGDLS and YYNGEE. The CDR3 consists of 13 residues. Trimming left V 7 bases short and J 0 bases short, with 8 bases between. The CDR3 here is CASGSGSGNTIYF. CDR3 coding DNA: TGTGCCAGCGGCTCAGGCTCTGGAAACACCATATATTTT.

The chain combines TRBV11-2 with TRBJ2-7; possibly TRBD1 for D (6 bases). This CDR3 spans 16 amino acids. Germline V CDR1 and CDR2: SGHAT, FQNNGV. The V and J ends lost 2 bases and 5 bases respectively, with 19 bases between them. Here the CDR3 DNA reads TGTGCCAGCAGCTTAACCAACAGACAGGTTTCAAACGAGCAGTACTTC. Its translation: CASSLTNRQVSNEQYF.

V and J are TRBV19 and TRBJ1-4; D is unclear. Trimming cost V 6 bases and J 3 bases, with 14 bases left between them. The germline CDR1 and CDR2 sequences are LNHDA and SQIVND (reference sequence). The CDR3 runs to 15 residues. The CDR3 spells CASSPIRGPNEKLFF. The CDR3, as DNA: TGTGCCAGTAGCCCCATACGGGGTCCTAATGAAAAACTGTTTTTT.

V and J are TRBV5-4 and TRBJ2-7, with 9 bases aligning to TRBD1. V shed 4 bases, J shed 4 bases, and the junction held 9 bases outside the gene matches. Germline CDR1 and CDR2: SGHNT and YYREEE (reference sequence). The CDR3 length is 15 residues. The chain's CDR3 is CASSPEPDRGYEQYF. CDR3 nucleotides: TGTGCCAGCAGCCCCGAACCCGACAGGGGGTACGAGCAGTACTTC.

The chain employs TRBV30 and TRBJ2-2, with 10 nucleotides matching TRBD1. The germline V gene encodes CDR1 GTSNPN and CDR2 SVGIG (reference sequence). The junction had 4 bases not matched to a gene; V was cut back by 4 bases and J by 5 bases. The CDR3 contains 14 residues. CDR3 DNA: TGTGCCTGGACCCGGGACAGGGGAACCGGGGAGCTGTTTTTT. Translated: CAWTRDRGTGELFF.

The V and J genes are TRBV6-1 and TRBJ1-1; possible D gene TRBD1, 5 bases. Germline V gene sequence: CDR1 MNHNS, CDR2 SASEGT. This CDR3 contains 15 residues. Trimming removed 7 bases at V and 7 bases at J, with 22 bases between. CDR3 loop: CASTNWLGGSGEAFF. The DNA of the CDR3 is TGTGCCAGCACCAACTGGTTGGGGGGTTCGGGTGAAGCTTTCTTT.

V and J are TRBV7-2 and TRBJ1-1, with D hard to call. V was shortened by 1 base and J by 5 bases, with 8 bases between the two germline ends. Germline V gene sequence: CDR1 SGHTA, CDR2 FQGNSA. This CDR3 has 13 amino acids. This CDR3 is CASSLEEGTEAFF. In DNA, the CDR3 is TGTGCCAGCAGCTTAGAGGAGGGTACTGAAGCTTTCTTT.

This chain links TRBV2 with TRBJ2-5; 8 bases map to TRBD2. The germline V gene has CDR1 SNHLY and CDR2 FYNNEI. V lost 6 bases, J lost 0 bases, and 6 bases stayed unmatched. CDR3 length: 15 amino acids. The CDR3, as DNA: TGTGCCAGCAGGTCCGGGGGGGGATACCAAGAGACCCAGTACTTC. Amino acids: CASRSGGGYQETQYF.

The chain links TRBV6-5 to TRBJ2-1; TRBD1 is a possible D gene (5 bases). The germline gives CDR1 MNHEY, CDR2 SVGAGI. The CDR3 contains 15 residues. V was clipped by 2 bases and J by 6 bases, with 14 bases between them. The CDR3 nucleotides read TGTGCCAGCAGTTACGGCAGGGTCGTCGGCAATGAGCAGTTCTTC. Protein sequence: CASSYGRVVGNEQFF.

This sequence joins TRBV4-1 and TRBJ2-1; the D gene is possibly TRBD2 (5 bases). V was trimmed by 5 bases and J by 3 bases, leaving 11 bases between them. CDR3 length equals 14 residues. Per germline, CDR1 MGHRA and CDR2 YSYEKL. The CDR3 region has the DNA TGCGCCAGCAGCGAGGGCTTCCGCTACAATGAGCAGTTCTTC. Residues: CASSEGFRYNEQFF.

Remarks on this clone: An end of the junction does not agree with germline; a read error may underlie this. The CDR3 nucleotides are TGTGCCAGTAGTATAGAGCATCCTGGCGGCGGGAGGGCCTTC. Translation gives CASSIEHPGGGRAF. This rearrangement joins TRBV19 to TRBJ2-7; 9 bases fit TRBD2. Germline V gene data show CDR1 as LNHDA and CDR2 as SQIVND (reference sequence). This CDR3 has 14 amino acids.

The chain is built from TRBV7-8 and TRBJ2-7; D gene uncertain. The CDR3 has 13 residues. CDR1 is SGHVS and CDR2 is FQNEAQ in the germline V gene. V lost 5 bases and J 4 bases, leaving 12 bases between the germline ends. CDR3 amino acids: CASSISSAYEQYF. Here the CDR3 DNA reads TGTGCCAGCAGCATCTCCAGCGCATACGAGCAGTACTTC.

V gene TRBV7-8 combines with J gene TRBJ2-7, with 7 positions matching TRBD1. Looked up from germline, CDR1 is SGHVS and CDR2 is FQNEAQ. This CDR3 contains 13 residues. V was clipped by 5 bases and J by 3 bases; unmatched bases: 4. DNA of the CDR3: TGTGCCAGCAGCACCCGGACAGGCTACGAGCAGTACTTC. It yields the protein CASSTRTGYEQYF. Using reference TRBV7-8 and TRBJ2-7 for the parts outside the CDR3, the full variable domain is GAGVSQSPRYKVAKRGQDVALRCDPISGHVSLFWYQQALGQGPEFLTYFQNEAQLDKSGLPSDRFFAERPEGSVSTLKIQRTQQEDSAVYLCASSTRTGYEQYFGPGTRLTVT.

The chain links TRBV19 to TRBJ2-7, with D possibly matching TRBD1 (7 bases). Per the germline V gene, CDR1 is LNHDA and CDR2 is SQIVND (reference sequence). The CDR3 extends over 15 amino acids. The V and J ends lost 3 bases and 5 bases respectively, with 17 bases between them. Written as DNA, the CDR3 is TGTGCCAGTAGTATGGGGGGAGACAGGGTCCACGAGCAGTACTTC. Translating gives CASSMGGDRVHEQYF.

The table lists this clone with a few counts. In DNA form, the CDR3 reads TGTGCCAGCAGTTTCCTAAAACCCTATAATTCACCCCTCCACTTT. This sequence encodes CASSFLKPYNSPLHF. The chain couples TRBV6-5 to TRBJ1-6; D gene uncertain. The CDR3 has 15 amino acids. Trimming pared 4 bases from V and 2 bases from J, leaving 9 bases between. Germline-derived CDR1 and CDR2 are MNHEY and SVGAGI.

The rearrangement links TRBV18 to TRBJ2-7; 8 positions match TRBD2. Germline CDR1 is KGHSH and CDR2 is LQKENI. The CDR3 totals 14 residues. After removal of 6 bases from V and 3 bases from J, the junction contained 7 bases not matched to a gene. The CDR3 sequence: CASSFKREIYEQYF. For the CDR3, the DNA is TGTGCCAGCTCTTTCAAGCGGGAGATCTACGAGCAGTACTTC.